This T cell receptor beta chain was sequenced during a study of CD8 T cells in ankylosing spondylitis. Study-level points and caveats: It was reported that disease-linked clones were significantly enriched in matched ankylosing spondylitis synovial fluid.

V lost 6 bases and J lost 3, with 11 bases in between. There are 13 residues in the CDR3. As concerns this clonotype: Its specificity is unknown.

Each CDR3 protein gets one entry after TCRdb re-called the 5' RACE reads with MiXCR. The table lists about 270,000 distinct CDR3 sequences, 32% of them singletons. The gene calls are TRBV12-3 or TRBV12-4 and TRBJ1-2, with D perhaps matching TRBD1 (5 bases). The sequencing sample was made of blood, either unsorted or a sorted T cell fraction (not recorded which). This TCR derives from a male donor with ankylosing spondylitis or in good health (not recorded which). The CDR3 loop reads CASREGSHYGYTF. CDR3 nucleotides: TGTGCCAGCAGGGAGGGGTCGCACTATGGCTACACCTTC.